This T cell receptor beta chain emerged from a study of Tregs in tolerant kidney transplant recipients. Germline V gene lookup returns CDR1 MGHDK and CDR2 SYGVNS. Between the trimmed V and J ends, which lost 6 bases and 0 bases, there was a span of 10 bases. The CDR3 contains 14 residues. Assay used: immunoSEQ multiplex PCR; TCRdb lists only in-frame clones, some missing. Found here are fewer than 65,000 clones, over 75% of them singletons; the top ten hold 2.1%. This receptor was obtained from a human donor who received a combined kidney and bone marrow transplant. The J gene is TRBJ2-3, the V gene TRBV25-1, with D unclear. Sequencing was performed on Tregs from blood, taken before the transplant. CDR3: CASSNLDSTDTQYF. CDR3 nucleotide sequence: TGTGCCAGCAGCAACCTGGACAGCACAGATACGCAGTATTTT.